One sample yielded the 4 T cell receptor beta chains listed below, sequenced in a study of blood T cell repertoires in COVID-19. Produced via immunoSEQ multiplex PCR; TCRdb's table is partial and in-frame only. Of under 250,000 clones in the sample, 90% to 95% were seen once. The sample taken for sequencing was peripheral blood. These receptors all come from a man aged 60-69 years with COVID-19, enrolled during active disease.

This clone occurred once. The chain joins TRBV10-1 to TRBJ2-5; 7 bases align to TRBD2. With V trimmed by 8 bases and J by 5 bases, 17 bases remained unmatched. This CDR3 has 16 residues. Germline V lookup: CDR1 WNHNN, CDR2 SYGVQD (reference sequence). CDR3 coding DNA: TGCGCCAGCTCCCCCGGGGCGGGGGTGACCGGGGAGACCCAGTACTTC. Protein sequence: CASSPGAGVTGETQYF.

The rearrangement joins TRBV6-1 to TRBJ2-3; weak D call: TRBD1 (6 bases). Deletions cut 2 bases from V and 2 bases from J, with 14 bases between. Germline lookup yields CDR1 MNHNS and CDR2 SASEGT. The CDR3 is 16 residues long. The CDR3 nucleotides are TGTGCCAGCAGTGAAAAGGGGGTTCGGGTCACAGATACGCAGTATTTT. Amino acid sequence: CASSEKGVRVTDTQYF.

The chain employs TRBV29-1 and TRBJ1-5; a weak D match, TRBD1 (5 bases). CDR1 is SQVTM and CDR2 is ANQGSEA in the germline V gene. Trimming pared 6 bases from V and 5 bases from J, leaving 14 bases between. This CDR3 has 13 residues. The CDR3: CSVLMGGDQPQHF. CDR3 in DNA: TGCAGCGTCCTAATGGGGGGAGATCAGCCCCAGCATTTT.

This clone was picked up one time. The genes are TRBV10-3 and TRBJ1-3, with a tentative D call TRBD1 (5 bases). V was pared by 0 bases and J by 3 bases, with 9 bases between. This CDR3 contains 15 residues. Germline V lookup: CDR1 ENHRY, CDR2 SYGVKD. The CDR3 sequence: CAISESGLNGNTIYF. The CDR3 DNA reads TGTGCCATCAGTGAGTCGGGACTGAATGGAAACACCATATATTTT.